This TCR beta chain was obtained from a study of blood T cell repertoires in COVID-19. Study overall: PBMCs, B-cell-depleted T cells, or T cells provided the cDNA or gDNA that made up the material.

TCRdb's copy holds only in-frame clones and misses some; the assay was immunoSEQ multiplex PCR. The profile covers roughly 250,000 clones, with over 75% appearing a single time and 2% to 2.5% taken by the ten largest. All enrollees were roughly 18 to 89 years old and from around 25 US areas. Clinical history reported by participants formed the basis on which cohorts were assigned. Sequencing input: PBMCs or T cells enriched from blood (not recorded which). The clonotype was recovered from a woman aged 18-30 years who had recovered from COVID-19.

The DNA of the CDR3 is TGTGCCAGTAGTATAGACGGTGCGAACAGTTATGGCTACACCTTC. The encoded protein is CASSIDGANSYGYTF. This chain uses TRBV19 with TRBJ1-2, with no clear D. The CDR3 sequence is 15 residues long. Trimming left V 0 bases short and J 5 bases short, with 13 bases between. Germline V CDR1 and CDR2: LNHDA, SQIVND (reference sequence). The full variable domain, its missing parts supplied by reference TRBV19 and TRBJ1-2, is DGGITQSPKYLFRKEGQNVTLSCEQNLNHDAMYWYRQDPGQGLRLIYYSQIVNDFQKGDIAEGYSVSREKKESFPLTVTSAQKNPTAFYLCASSIDGANSYGYTFGSGTRLTVV.